The 18 T cell receptor beta chains below were found in one sample sequenced in a study of control samples from healthy donors and cancer patients. The table came from immunoSEQ multiplex PCR; TCRdb's copy has only in-frame clones and leaves some out. The table shows 200,000 to 250,000 clones, with roughly 94% occurring only once. The specimen sequenced was blood. Every receptor here comes from a man between 45 and 60 years old in good health.

The genes are TRBV19 and TRBJ2-7, with 9 bases identical to TRBD1. The CDR3 is 14 amino acids. In germline, CDR1 is LNHDA, CDR2 SQIVND (reference sequence). Unmatched junction bases numbered 4, after V lost 3 bases and J lost 4 bases. In nucleotides, the CDR3 is TGTGCCAGTAGTATCGGACAGGGGATTTACGAGCAGTACTTC. As protein: CASSIGQGIYEQYF.

The rearrangement joins TRBV19 to TRBJ2-4; D tentatively fits TRBD1 or TRBD2 (5 bases each). CDR1 is LNHDA and CDR2 is SQIVND in the germline V gene (reference sequence). V lost 4 bases, J lost 9 bases, and 10 bases lay in between. The CDR3 runs to 12 residues. This CDR3 reads CASSRKGPIQYF. The CDR3 nucleotides read TGTGCCAGTAGTAGGAAGGGACCCATTCAGTACTTC.

J is TRBJ2-1 and V is TRBV13, with D uncertain. The CDR3 contains 13 residues. Germline V gene data show CDR1 as PRHDT and CDR2 as FYEKMQ (reference sequence). The germline V and J ends were trimmed by 5 bases and 6 bases, with 11 bases remaining between them. The CDR3 region is CASSPRPGNEQFF. CDR3 DNA sequence: TGTGCCAGCAGCCCCCGACCGGGCAATGAGCAGTTCTTC.

As DNA, the CDR3 is TGTGCCAGTAGTATACGGGACCTAAATCAGCCCCAGCATTTT. It encodes CASSIRDLNQPQHF. This chain links TRBV19 with TRBJ1-5, with a weak D call TRBD1 (5 bases). This CDR3 has 14 amino acids. Deletions cut 2 bases from V and 4 bases from J, with 9 bases between. Germline V gene sequence: CDR1 LNHDA, CDR2 SQIVND (reference sequence).

The chain uses TRBV7-3 and TRBJ2-2, with D uncertain. The germline CDR1 and CDR2 sequences are SGHTA and FQGTGA. Deletions cut 4 bases from V and 6 bases from J, with 12 bases between. The CDR3 spans 14 residues. CDR3 coding DNA: TGTGCCAGCAGCTCTACTACACGGGCCGGGGAGCTGTTTTTT. Translating it yields CASSSTTRAGELFF.

V and J are TRBV6-5 and TRBJ1-2; 9 positions agree with TRBD1. Unmatched junction bases numbered 2, after V lost 6 bases and J lost 6 bases. CDR1 is MNHEY, CDR2 SVGAGI, per germline. The CDR3 runs to 12 residues. Here the CDR3 reads CASRRQGDGYTF. Here the CDR3 DNA reads TGTGCCAGCAGGAGACAGGGGGATGGCTACACCTTC.

The chain recombines TRBV7-9 with TRBJ2-1, with TRBD1 as a possible D gene (5 bases). Germline V gene lookup returns CDR1 SEHNR and CDR2 FQNEAQ (reference sequence). The CDR3 consists of 13 residues. V gave up 7 bases and J gave up 6 bases, with 13 bases separating them. The CDR3 sequence: CASTKVQGNEQFF. CDR3 nucleotide sequence: TGTGCCAGCACAAAGGTGCAGGGCAATGAGCAGTTCTTC. Filled out from reference TRBV7-9 and TRBJ2-1, the complete variable domain reads DTGVSQNPRHKITKRGQNVTFRCDPISEHNRLYWYRQTLGQGPEFLTYFQNEAQLEKSRLLSDRFSAERPKGSFSTLEIQRTEQGDSAMYLCASTKVQGNEQFFGPGTRLTVL.

The chain recombines TRBV27 with TRBJ1-2; 7 nucleotides agree with TRBD1. The CDR3 is made up of 13 amino acids. Germline CDR1 is MNHEY and CDR2 is SMNVEV (reference sequence). The V gene end was trimmed by 6 bases and the J gene end by 6 bases; junction bases not matched to a gene: 7. The CDR3 bases are TGTGCCAGCAGGCCCACAGGGGTGGATGGCTACACCTTC. Translated: CASRPTGVDGYTF.

The chain is built from TRBV9 and TRBJ2-1, with TRBD2 matching 7 bases. In germline, CDR1 is SGDLS, CDR2 YYNGEE. The CDR3 spans 15 residues. Germline trimming cut 2 bases from V and 3 bases from J; bases unmatched to any gene: 5. CDR3 amino acids: CASSVTSANYNEQFF. DNA of the CDR3: TGTGCCAGCAGCGTTACTAGCGCAAACTACAATGAGCAGTTCTTC. Full variable domain (missing parts from reference TRBV9 and TRBJ2-1): DSGVTQTPKHLITATGQRVTLRCSPRSGDLSVYWYQQSLDQGLQFLIQYYNGEERAKGNILERFSAQQFPDLHSELNLSSLELGDSALYFCASSVTSANYNEQFFGPGTRLTVL.

This clone was counted a single time. The gene calls are TRBV28 and TRBJ1-5; a possible D gene is TRBD1 (5 bases). Trimming left V 4 bases short and J 7 bases short, with 17 bases between. CDR1 MDHEN and CDR2 SYDVKM come from the germline V gene. CDR3 length: 15 residues. The CDR3 here is CASSSPQGRGQPQHF. The CDR3 nucleotides read TGTGCCAGCAGTTCGCCTCAGGGTCGGGGACAGCCCCAGCATTTT.

The chain carries TRBV5-4 and TRBJ2-7; the match to TRBD1 covers 7 bases. V shed 4 bases and J 2 bases; nucleotides not matched to a gene: 6. CDR1 is SGHNT, CDR2 YYREEE, per germline (reference sequence). This CDR3 spans 14 amino acids. CDR3 region: CASSQRDRAYEQYF. CDR3 DNA: TGTGCCAGCAGCCAGAGAGACAGGGCCTACGAGCAGTACTTC.

V is TRBV6-2 or TRBV6-3 and J is TRBJ2-3; TRBD1 might be the D (6 bases). CDR3 size: 15 residues. The V gene lost 2 bases and the J gene lost 4 bases, with 13 bases spanning the gap. The germline CDR1 and CDR2 sequences are MNHEY and SVGEGT. CDR3 nucleotide sequence: TGTGCCAGCAGTTACAAGGACAGCTCCGCAGATACGCAGTATTTT. Encoded protein: CASSYKDSSADTQYF.

The V gene is TRBV5-6, the J gene TRBJ2-3; 9 bases map to TRBD2. Trimming cost V 4 bases and J 10 bases; bases outside gene matches: 10. Germline CDR1 and CDR2: SGHDT and YYEEEE. This CDR3 is built from 14 residues. The CDR3 DNA follows: TGTGCCAGCAGCCCCGATACTAGCGGGTGGGCGCAGTATTTT. Encoded protein: CASSPDTSGWAQYF.

The chain couples TRBV27 to TRBJ1-1; D call uncertain. Trimming shortened V by 5 bases and J by 6 bases, and 13 bases separated the two germline ends. This CDR3 spans 13 amino acids. Germline loops: CDR1 MNHEY, CDR2 SMNVEV (reference sequence). The CDR3 DNA reads as TGTGCCAGCAGTCCGGGTTGGAGGGCTGAAGCTTTCTTT. Its protein product is CASSPGWRAEAFF.

The chain has TRBV6-2 or TRBV6-3 and TRBJ2-7; D is uncertain. V lost 2 bases and J lost 5, with 16 bases in between. CDR1 is MNHEY, CDR2 SVGEGT, per germline. The CDR3 is made up of 15 amino acids. The CDR3 spells CASSYNILRHDEQYF. The CDR3 nucleotides are TGTGCCAGCAGTTACAACATACTGAGACATGACGAGCAGTACTTC.

This rearrangement joins TRBV27 to TRBJ2-7; TRBD1 agrees at 10 bases. CDR1 is MNHEY, CDR2 SMNVEV, per germline (reference sequence). The CDR3 consists of 16 residues. The trim removed 8 bases at V and 2 bases at J, leaving 12 bases unmatched. CDR3 sequence: CASRKGGTGDPYEQYF. In DNA form, the CDR3 reads TGTGCCAGCCGCAAAGGGGGGACAGGGGATCCCTACGAGCAGTACTTC.

V gene TRBV19 combines with J gene TRBJ1-4, with 9 bases fitting TRBD1. The germline gives CDR1 LNHDA, CDR2 SQIVND (reference sequence). The V gene end was trimmed by 9 bases and the J gene end by 6 bases; junction bases not matched to a gene: 5. There are 13 residues in the CDR3. Written as DNA, the CDR3 is TGTGCCAGCGGCCGGGACAGGGATGAAAAACTGTTTTTT. Residues: CASGRDRDEKLFF.

The rearrangement links TRBV19 to TRBJ1-4; D is unresolved. The CDR3 sequence is 15 residues long. Germline V gene data show CDR1 as LNHDA and CDR2 as SQIVND (reference sequence). V was cut by 8 bases and J by 0 bases, with 13 bases left in between. DNA of the CDR3: TGTGCCAGTCGCTGGGCGGCCGCAACTAATGAAAAACTGTTTTTT. It translates to CASRWAAATNEKLFF.